A selection of T cell receptor beta chains follows, all from one sample in a study of CD8 T cells in ankylosing spondylitis. TCRdb re-called the 5' RACE reads through MiXCR, storing one row per CDR3 protein. The table has some 840,000 distinct CDR3 sequences, approximately 12% seen once. The sample was blood, either unsorted or a sorted T cell fraction (not recorded which). The receptors originated from a male donor with ankylosing spondylitis. Each CDR3 is given with its conserved first and last residue. D genes are given only for firm matches. Some rows have no size entry. The others give once, few or many, or a class for an expanded clone.

.,TRBV20-1,TRBJ1-3,few,CSALGRAGSGNTIYF,TGCAGTGCCCTAGGAAGGGCGGGCTCTGGAAACACCATATATTTT
TRBD2,TRBV20-1,TRBJ2-7,few,CSARDLAGVIYEQYF,TGCAGTGCTAGAGATCTAGCGGGAGTAATTTACGAGCAGTACTTC
.,TRBV20-1,TRBJ1-1,few,CSAHPGSPGAEAFF,TGCAGTGCCCATCCGGGCAGCCCCGGGGCTGAAGCTTTCTTT
.,TRBV7-2,TRBJ2-7,.,CASSLRLVNHEQYF,TGTGCCAGCAGCTTAAGGCTAGTAAACCACGAGCAGTACTTC
TRBD2,TRBV5-6,TRBJ2-5,many,CASSLPGGETQYF,TGTGCCAGCAGCTTACCCGGGGGGGAGACCCAGTACTTC
.,TRBV7-2,TRBJ1-1,.,CASSLDPDYTEAFF,TGTGCCAGCAGCTTAGACCCAGATTACACTGAAGCTTTCTTT
.,TRBV11-2,TRBJ2-7,few,CASSAFDEQYF,TGTGCCAGCAGCGCTTTTGACGAGCAGTACTTC
.,TRBV29-1,TRBJ2-5,many,CSVVKGGETQYF,TGCAGCGTTGTTAAGGGAGGAGAGACCCAGTACTTC
.,TRBV12-3/TRBV12-4,TRBJ1-5,.,CASSLVGGSQPQHF,TGTGCCAGCAGTTTAGTGGGGGGGAGTCAGCCCCAGCATTTT
.,TRBV7-9,TRBJ1-3,few,CASSLVRTTIYF,TGTGCCAGCAGCTTAGTTCGGACCACCATATATTTT
.,TRBV15,TRBJ2-5,.,CATSRAGQETQYF,TGTGCCACCAGCAGAGCGGGCCAAGAGACCCAGTACTTC
.,TRBV24-1,TRBJ1-2,.,CATSSSAGAGGYTF,TGTGCCACCAGTTCCTCCGCAGGGGCGGGTGGCTACACCTTC
.,TRBV29-1,TRBJ2-7,few,CSVEDGQLQEQYF,TGCAGCGTTGAAGATGGACAGCTTCAGGAGCAGTACTTC
TRBD2,TRBV29-1,TRBJ2-3,few,CSAVGGGTDTQYF,TGCAGCGCCGTGGGGGGGGGCACAGATACGCAGTATTTT
.,TRBV20-1,TRBJ2-3,many,CSARDFRATDTQYF,TGCAGTGCTAGAGACTTCCGGGCCACAGATACGCAGTATTTT
TRBD2,TRBV19,TRBJ2-1,many,CASMGVAGGGSYNEQFF,TGTGCCAGTATGGGGGTAGCGGGAGGTGGGTCCTACAATGAGCAGTTCTTC
.,TRBV5-1,TRBJ1-1,few,CASRLGGPGFEAFF,TGCGCCAGCAGACTGGGAGGTCCGGGCTTTGAAGCTTTCTTT
TRBD2,TRBV5-1,TRBJ2-1,few,CASSPRGSADEQFF,TGCGCCAGCAGTCCCCGCGGGAGTGCAGATGAGCAGTTCTTC
.,TRBV11-2,TRBJ2-4,many,CASSLDRGNIQYF,TGTGCCAGCAGCTTAGATCGGGGTAACATTCAGTACTTC
.,TRBV29-1,TRBJ1-2,many,CSVPGRTSGYGYTF,TGCAGCGTTCCTGGCCGGACGTCTGGCTATGGCTACACCTTC
.,TRBV6-1,TRBJ2-2,many,CASTSLQTGELFF,TGTGCCAGCACCTCCCTTCAGACCGGGGAGCTGTTTTTT
.,TRBV3-1,TRBJ1-5,.,CASSQYGVNQPQHF,TGTGCCAGCAGCCAGTACGGGGTGAATCAGCCCCAGCATTTT
.,TRBV15,TRBJ2-1,.,CATSLETVYNEQFF,TGTGCCACCAGCCTCGAGACGGTATACAATGAGCAGTTCTTC
TRBD2,TRBV20-1,TRBJ2-1,.,CSARDLAGDRFAYNEQFF,TGCAGTGCTAGAGATCTAGCGGGAGACCGATTCGCCTACAATGAGCAGTTCTTC
.,TRBV6-2/TRBV6-3,TRBJ1-1,.,CATSQGIEAFF,TGTGCCACCTCGCAAGGGATTGAAGCTTTCTTT
.,TRBV11-1,TRBJ2-2,.,CASSWGPYGHPNTGELFF,TGTGCCAGCAGCTGGGGTCCTTACGGTCACCCGAACACCGGGGAGCTGTTTTTT
TRBD1,TRBV28,TRBJ1-2,.,CASSSSGVQGGANYGYTF,TGTGCCAGCAGTTCATCAGGGGTACAGGGGGGAGCTAACTATGGCTACACCTTC
.,TRBV29-1,TRBJ1-3,many,CSVETGSSGNTIYF,TGCAGCGTTGAGACAGGCTCCTCTGGAAACACCATATATTTT
TRBD1,TRBV20-1,TRBJ1-1,few,CSGPGQGKGEAFF,TGCAGTGGCCCGGGACAGGGGAAGGGAGAAGCTTTCTTT
.,TRBV20-1,TRBJ1-2,many,CSAREYGYTF,TGCAGTGCTAGAGAGTATGGCTACACCTTC
TRBD1,TRBV20-1,TRBJ2-7,.,CSASLTGGTYEQYF,TGCAGTGCTTCCCTGACAGGGGGTACTTACGAGCAGTACTTC
.,TRBV3-1,TRBJ2-2,few,CASSQQGIGELFF,TGTGCCAGCAGCCAGCAGGGAATCGGGGAGCTGTTTTTT
.,TRBV18,TRBJ1-1,.,CASSPSRGENTEAFF,TGTGCCAGCTCACCCTCTCGAGGGGAGAACACTGAAGCTTTCTTT
.,TRBV4-2,TRBJ1-2,.,CASSQDTSIQGYTF,TGTGCCAGCAGCCAAGATACGAGTATTCAGGGCTACACCTTC
.,TRBV5-1,TRBJ1-1,few,CASSGNTGTTEAFF,TGCGCCAGCAGCGGAAACACGGGGACGACTGAAGCTTTCTTT
TRBD1,TRBV20-1,TRBJ1-1,.,CSARAPTGENTEAFF,TGCAGTGCTAGGGCCCCGACAGGGGAGAACACTGAAGCTTTCTTT